The entry that follows covers one TCR beta chain sequence. TCRdb's table, derived via immunoSEQ multiplex PCR, lists solely in-frame clones and lacks some. The sample consists of 100,000 to 150,000 clones, roughly 88% of them appearing once. This sample was taken from a study of blood T cell repertoires in COVID-19. In germline, CDR1 is SGHRS, CDR2 YFSETQ. This CDR3 comprises 15 residues. The V end was cut by 0 bases, the J end by 0 bases, with 6 bases between. This TCR was sampled from a man aged 65 to 85 with active COVID-19. V usage is TRBV5-1 and J usage is TRBJ2-2; D gene ambiguous. The sequenced sample consisted of peripheral blood. The CDR3: CASSLDPANTGELFF. DNA for the CDR3: TGCGCCAGCAGCTTGGATCCTGCGAACACCGGGGAGCTGTTTTTT.